This TCR beta chain was retrieved from a study of blood T cell repertoires in COVID-19. For the study at large: Samples representing acute and convalescent COVID-19 were sourced from the United States, Italy and Spain.

Per the original methods: Reference gene primer amplification gave estimated nucleated cell counts. Measured with immunoSEQ multiplex PCR; TCRdb has only the in-frame clones, and not every one. D and trimming come from the DNA, and the V and J calls and clone size come from that table. The top ten hold around 3% of the sample, which has roughly 280,000 clones, roughly nine tenths seen once. Trimming removed 0 bases from V and 5 bases from J, with 10 bases in between. Looked up from germline, CDR1 is LNHDA and CDR2 is SQIVND (reference sequence). The CDR3 contains 15 residues. The sample was PBMCs or T cells enriched from blood (not recorded which). The source of this sequence is a woman aged 45 to 65 who had recovered from COVID-19. The genes are TRBV19 and TRBJ2-2; a possible D gene is TRBD1 (5 bases). In DNA, the CDR3 is TGTGCCAGTAGTATAGAAGCAGGGCGGACCGGGGAGCTGTTTTTT. The encoded protein is CASSIEAGRTGELFF. The full variable domain, completed using reference TRBV19 and TRBJ2-2, is DGGITQSPKYLFRKEGQNVTLSCEQNLNHDAMYWYRQDPGQGLRLIYYSQIVNDFQKGDIAEGYSVSREKKESFPLTVTSAQKNPTAFYLCASSIEAGRTGELFFGEGSRLTVL.